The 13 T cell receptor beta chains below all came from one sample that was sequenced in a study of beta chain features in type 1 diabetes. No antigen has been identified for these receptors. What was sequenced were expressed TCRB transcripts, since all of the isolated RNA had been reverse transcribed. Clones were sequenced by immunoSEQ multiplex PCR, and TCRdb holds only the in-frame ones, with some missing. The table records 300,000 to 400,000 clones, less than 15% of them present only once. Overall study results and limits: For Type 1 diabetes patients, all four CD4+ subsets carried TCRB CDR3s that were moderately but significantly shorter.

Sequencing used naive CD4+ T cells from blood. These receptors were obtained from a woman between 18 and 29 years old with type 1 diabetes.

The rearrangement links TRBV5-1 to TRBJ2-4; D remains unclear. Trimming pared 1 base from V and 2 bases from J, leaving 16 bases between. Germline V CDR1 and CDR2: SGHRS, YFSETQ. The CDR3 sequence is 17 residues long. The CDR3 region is CASSLLTGRGPKNIQYF. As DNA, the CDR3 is TGCGCCAGCAGCTTGTTGACTGGCAGAGGTCCCAAAAACATTCAGTACTTC.

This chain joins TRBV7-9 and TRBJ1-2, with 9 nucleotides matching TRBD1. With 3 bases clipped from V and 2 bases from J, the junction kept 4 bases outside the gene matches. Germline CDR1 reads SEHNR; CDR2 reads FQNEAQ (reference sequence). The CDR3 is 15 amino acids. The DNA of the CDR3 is TGTGCCAGCAGCTTGGGGACAGGGATGAACTATGGCTACACCTTC. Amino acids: CASSLGTGMNYGYTF.

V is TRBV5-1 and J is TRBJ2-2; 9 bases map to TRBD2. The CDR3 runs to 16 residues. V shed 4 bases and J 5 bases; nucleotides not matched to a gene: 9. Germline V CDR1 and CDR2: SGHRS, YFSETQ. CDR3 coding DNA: TGCGCCAGCAGCCCCCCTGCAGCGGGAGGAACCGGGGAGCTGTTTTTT. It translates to CASSPPAAGGTGELFF.

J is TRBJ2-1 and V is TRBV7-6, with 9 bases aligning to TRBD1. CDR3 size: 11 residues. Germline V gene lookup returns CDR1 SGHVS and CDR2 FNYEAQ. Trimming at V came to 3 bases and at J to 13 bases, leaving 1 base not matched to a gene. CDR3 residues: CASSLGQGQFF. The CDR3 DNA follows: TGTGCCAGCAGCTTGGGACAGGGTCAGTTCTTC.

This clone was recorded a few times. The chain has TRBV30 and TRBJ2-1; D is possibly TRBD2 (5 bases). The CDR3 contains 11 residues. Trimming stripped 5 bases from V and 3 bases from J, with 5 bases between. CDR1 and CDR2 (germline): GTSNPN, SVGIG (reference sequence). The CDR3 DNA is TGTGCCTGGGACTACTACAATGAGCAGTTCTTC. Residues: CAWDYYNEQFF.

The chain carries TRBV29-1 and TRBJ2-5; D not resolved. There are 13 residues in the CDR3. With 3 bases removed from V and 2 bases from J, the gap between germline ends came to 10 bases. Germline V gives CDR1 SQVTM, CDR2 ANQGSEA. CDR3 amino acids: CSVDTVAQETQYF. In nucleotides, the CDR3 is TGCAGCGTTGATACCGTAGCTCAAGAGACCCAGTACTTC.

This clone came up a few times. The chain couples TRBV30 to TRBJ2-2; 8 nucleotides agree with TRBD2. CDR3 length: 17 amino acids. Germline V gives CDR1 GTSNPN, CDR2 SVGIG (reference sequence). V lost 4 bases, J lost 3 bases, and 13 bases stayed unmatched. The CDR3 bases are TGTGCCTGGACTACAAGTCGGACTAGCAGTTACACCGGGGAGCTGTTTTTT. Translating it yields CAWTTSRTSSYTGELFF.

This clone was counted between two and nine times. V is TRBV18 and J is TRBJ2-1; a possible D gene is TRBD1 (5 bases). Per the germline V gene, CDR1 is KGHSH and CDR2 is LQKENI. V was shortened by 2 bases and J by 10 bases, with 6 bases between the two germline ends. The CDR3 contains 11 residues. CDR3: CASSPAGEQFF. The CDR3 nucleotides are TGTGCCAGCTCACCAGCAGGGGAGCAGTTCTTC.

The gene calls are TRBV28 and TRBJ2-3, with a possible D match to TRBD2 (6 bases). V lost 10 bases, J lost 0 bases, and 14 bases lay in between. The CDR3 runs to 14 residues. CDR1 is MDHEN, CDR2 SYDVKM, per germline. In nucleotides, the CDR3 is TGTGCCATCACGGGACTCTCTAGCACAGATACGCAGTATTTT. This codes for CAITGLSSTDTQYF.

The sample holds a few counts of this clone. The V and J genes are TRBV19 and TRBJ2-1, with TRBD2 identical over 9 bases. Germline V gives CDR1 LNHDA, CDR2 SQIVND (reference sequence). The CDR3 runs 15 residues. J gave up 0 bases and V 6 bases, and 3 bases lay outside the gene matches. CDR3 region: CASSPAGGSYNEQFF. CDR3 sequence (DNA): TGTGCCAGTAGCCCAGCGGGAGGCTCCTACAATGAGCAGTTCTTC.

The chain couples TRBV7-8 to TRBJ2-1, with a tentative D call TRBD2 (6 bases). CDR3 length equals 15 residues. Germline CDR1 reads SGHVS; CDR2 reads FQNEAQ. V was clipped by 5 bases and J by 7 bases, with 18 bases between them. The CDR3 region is CASSGERAAGNEQFF. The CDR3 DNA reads TGTGCCAGCAGCGGAGAGCGGGCCGCGGGGAATGAGCAGTTCTTC.

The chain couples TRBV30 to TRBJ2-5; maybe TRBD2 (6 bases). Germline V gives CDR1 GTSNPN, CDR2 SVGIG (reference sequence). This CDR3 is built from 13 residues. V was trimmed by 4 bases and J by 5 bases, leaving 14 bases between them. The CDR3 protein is CAWTGTEGETQYF. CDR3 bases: TGTGCCTGGACCGGGACGGAGGGGGAGACCCAGTACTTC.

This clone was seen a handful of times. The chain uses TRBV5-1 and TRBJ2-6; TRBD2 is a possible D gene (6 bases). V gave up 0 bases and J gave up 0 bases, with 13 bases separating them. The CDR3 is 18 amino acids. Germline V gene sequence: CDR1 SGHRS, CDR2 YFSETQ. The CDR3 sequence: CASSLGGLTSSGANVLTF. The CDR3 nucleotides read TGCGCCAGCAGCTTGGGGGGACTGACGAGCTCTGGGGCCAACGTCCTGACTTTC.